This T cell receptor (beta chain) was identified during a study of T cell repertoires in cytomegalovirus infection. Study background: Public signatures in TCR beta pointed to CMV infection and matching HLA type. Study-level points and caveats: The cumulative frequency of public TCR beta families distinguished individuals who carried CMV together with the relevant HLA.

This clonotype has a handful of counts. Its antigen remains unidentified. TCRdb processed the reads anew with MiXCR; each CDR3 protein has one entry. The sample holds fewer than 650,000 distinct CDR3 sequences; over 35% are singletons and the top ten take 48%. Sequences were derived from cultured PBMCs, sampled from culture after CMV antigen stimulation. The sequence was obtained from a human donor in good health (CMV status not recorded). Some clones in this sample may be carry-over from other donors' samples.

The CDR3 protein is CASSEVKREYNEQFF. In DNA form, the CDR3 reads TGTGCCAGCAGTGAGGTGAAACGGGAGTACAATGAGCAGTTCTTC. The chain carries TRBV6-1 and TRBJ2-1, with D perhaps TRBD2 (6 bases). The CDR3 is 15 amino acids. CDR1 is MNHNS, CDR2 SASEGT, per germline. Trimming stripped 3 bases from V and 4 bases from J, with 13 bases between.